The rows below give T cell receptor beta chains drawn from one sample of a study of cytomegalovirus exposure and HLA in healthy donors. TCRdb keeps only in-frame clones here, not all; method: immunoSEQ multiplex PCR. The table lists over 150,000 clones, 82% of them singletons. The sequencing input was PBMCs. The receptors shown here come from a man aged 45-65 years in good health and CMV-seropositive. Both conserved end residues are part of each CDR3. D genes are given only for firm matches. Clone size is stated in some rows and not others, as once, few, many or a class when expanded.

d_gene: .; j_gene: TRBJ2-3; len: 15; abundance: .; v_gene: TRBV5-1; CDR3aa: CASSFSTGGTDTQYF; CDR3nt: TGCGCCAGCAGCTTCTCGACGGGGGGCACAGATACGCAGTATTTT
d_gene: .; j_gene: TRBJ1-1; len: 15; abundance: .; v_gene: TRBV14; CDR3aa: CASTLPGAMNTEAFF; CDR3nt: TGTGCCAGCACGTTACCAGGGGCGATGAACACTGAAGCTTTCTTT
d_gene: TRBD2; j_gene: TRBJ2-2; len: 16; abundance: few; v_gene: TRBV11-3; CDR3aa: CASSLGGGANTGELFF; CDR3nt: TGTGCCAGCAGCTTAGGCGGGGGGGCTAACACCGGGGAGCTGTTTTTT
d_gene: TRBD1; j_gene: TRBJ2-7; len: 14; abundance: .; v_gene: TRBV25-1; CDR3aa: CASRREDRAFEQYF; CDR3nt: TGTGCCAGCAGGAGGGAGGACAGGGCTTTCGAGCAGTACTTC
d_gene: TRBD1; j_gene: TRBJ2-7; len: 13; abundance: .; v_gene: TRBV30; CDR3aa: CAGGTGVSYEQYF; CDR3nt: TGTGCCGGCGGGACAGGGGTCTCCTACGAGCAGTACTTC
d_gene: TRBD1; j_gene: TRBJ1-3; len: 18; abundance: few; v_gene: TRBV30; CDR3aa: CAWSPSRDRAGNGNTIYF; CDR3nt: TGTGCCTGGAGTCCCAGCCGGGACAGGGCGGGGAATGGAAACACCATATATTTT
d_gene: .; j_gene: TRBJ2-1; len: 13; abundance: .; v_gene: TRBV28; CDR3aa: CASRSPNSYEQFF; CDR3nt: TGTGCCAGCAGAAGCCCAAATAGCTATGAGCAGTTCTTC
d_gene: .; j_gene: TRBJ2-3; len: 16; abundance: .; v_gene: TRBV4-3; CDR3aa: CASSHRGRGATDTQYF; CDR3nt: TGCGCCAGCAGCCACCGGGGTCGGGGGGCCACAGATACGCAGTATTTT
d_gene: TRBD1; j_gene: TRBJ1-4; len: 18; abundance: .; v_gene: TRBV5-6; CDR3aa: CASSLVTGTGTTNEKLFF; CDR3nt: TGTGCCAGCAGCTTGGTAACCGGGACAGGGACTACTAATGAAAAACTGTTTTTT
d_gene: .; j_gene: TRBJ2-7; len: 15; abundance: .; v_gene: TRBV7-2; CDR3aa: CASSLDWIRLNEQYF; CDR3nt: TGTGCCAGCAGCTTAGATTGGATCAGGCTGAACGAGCAGTACTTC
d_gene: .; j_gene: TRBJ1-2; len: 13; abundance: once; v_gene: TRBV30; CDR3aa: CAWSAGTNYGYTF; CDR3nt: TGTGCCTGGAGTGCAGGGACTAACTATGGCTACACCTTC
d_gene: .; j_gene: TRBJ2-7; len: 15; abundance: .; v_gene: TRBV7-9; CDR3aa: CASSFGQVLSYEQYF; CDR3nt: TGTGCCAGCAGCTTCGGTCAGGTGCTCTCCTACGAGCAGTACTTC
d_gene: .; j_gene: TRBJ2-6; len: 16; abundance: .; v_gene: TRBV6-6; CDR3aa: CASTQPRGPGANVLTF; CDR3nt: TGTGCCAGCACCCAACCTAGGGGCCCTGGGGCCAACGTCCTGACTTTC
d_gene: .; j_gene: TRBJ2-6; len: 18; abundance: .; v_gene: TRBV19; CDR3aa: CASSIGRIGDSGANVLTF; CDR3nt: TGTGCCAGTAGTATAGGCAGAATAGGGGACTCTGGGGCCAACGTCCTGACTTTC
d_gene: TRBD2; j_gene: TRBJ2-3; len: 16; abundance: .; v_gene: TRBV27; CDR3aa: CASSLYSGSAPDTQYF; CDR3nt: TGTGCCAGCAGTTTATACAGCGGGAGCGCCCCAGATACGCAGTATTTT
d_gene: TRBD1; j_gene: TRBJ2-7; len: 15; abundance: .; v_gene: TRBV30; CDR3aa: CAWSATGGTVREQYF; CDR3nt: TGTGCCTGGAGTGCGACAGGGGGAACAGTTCGGGAGCAGTACTTC
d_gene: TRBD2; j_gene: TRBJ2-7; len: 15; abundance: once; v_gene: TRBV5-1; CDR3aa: CASSSRLAGVYEQYF; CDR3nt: TGCGCCAGCAGCTCTAGACTAGCGGGGGTCTACGAGCAGTACTTC
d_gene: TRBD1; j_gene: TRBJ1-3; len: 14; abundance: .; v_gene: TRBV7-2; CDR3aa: CASSSTGDGNTIYF; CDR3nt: TGTGCCAGCAGCTCGACAGGGGATGGAAACACCATATATTTT
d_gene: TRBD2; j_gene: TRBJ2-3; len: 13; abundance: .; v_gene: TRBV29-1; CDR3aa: CSVEAGAGDTQYF; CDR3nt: TGCAGCGTTGAGGCGGGAGCAGGAGATACGCAGTATTTT
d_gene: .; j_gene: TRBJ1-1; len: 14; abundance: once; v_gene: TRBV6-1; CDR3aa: CASSPGQPNTEAFF; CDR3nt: TGTGCCAGCAGTCCAGGACAGCCGAACACTGAAGCTTTCTTT
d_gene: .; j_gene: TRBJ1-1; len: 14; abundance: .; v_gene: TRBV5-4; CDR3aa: CASSLGGAGPEAFF; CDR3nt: TGTGCCAGCAGCTTGGGAGGAGCCGGCCCTGAAGCTTTCTTT
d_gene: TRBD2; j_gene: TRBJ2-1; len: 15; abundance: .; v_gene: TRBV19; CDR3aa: CASSAGTSVVNEQFF; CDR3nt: TGTGCCAGTAGTGCCGGGACTAGCGTGGTCAATGAGCAGTTCTTC
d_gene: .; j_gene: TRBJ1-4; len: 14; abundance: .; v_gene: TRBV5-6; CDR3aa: CASSLGGFGEKLFF; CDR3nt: TGTGCCAGCAGCTTAGGAGGGTTCGGTGAAAAACTGTTTTTT
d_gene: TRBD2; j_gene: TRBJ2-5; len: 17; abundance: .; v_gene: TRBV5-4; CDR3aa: CASSLGAGTSGQETQYF; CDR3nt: TGTGCCAGCAGCTTGGGAGCCGGGACTAGCGGCCAAGAGACCCAGTACTTC
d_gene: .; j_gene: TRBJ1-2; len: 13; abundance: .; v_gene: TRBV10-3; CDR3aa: CAISEYRLDGYTF; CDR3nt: TGTGCCATCAGTGAGTATCGCCTAGATGGCTACACCTTC
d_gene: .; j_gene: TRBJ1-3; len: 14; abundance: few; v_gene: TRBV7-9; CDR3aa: CASRPGSSGNTIYF; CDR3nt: TGTGCCAGCAGACCAGGGTCGTCCGGAAACACCATATATTTT
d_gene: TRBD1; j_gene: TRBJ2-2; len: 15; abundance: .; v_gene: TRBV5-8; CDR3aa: CASSAGQALPGELFF; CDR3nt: TGTGCCAGCAGCGCGGGACAGGCTTTACCCGGGGAGCTGTTTTTT
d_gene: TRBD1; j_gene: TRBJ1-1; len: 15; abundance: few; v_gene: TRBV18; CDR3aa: CASSPLGQIGTEAFF; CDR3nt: TGTGCCAGCTCACCCCTGGGACAGATCGGCACTGAAGCTTTCTTT
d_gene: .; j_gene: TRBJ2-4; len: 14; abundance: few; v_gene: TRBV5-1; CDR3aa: CASSLNRAPGIQYF; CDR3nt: TGCGCCAGCAGCTTGAATCGTGCGCCCGGCATTCAGTACTTC
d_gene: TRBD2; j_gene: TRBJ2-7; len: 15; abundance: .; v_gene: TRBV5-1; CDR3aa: CASSPRLAEPYEQYF; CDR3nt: TGCGCCAGCAGCCCCCGACTAGCGGAACCTTACGAGCAGTACTTC
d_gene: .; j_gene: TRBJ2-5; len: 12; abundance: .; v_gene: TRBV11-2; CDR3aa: CASRGIAETQYF; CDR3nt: TGTGCCAGCAGAGGAATAGCCGAGACCCAGTACTTC
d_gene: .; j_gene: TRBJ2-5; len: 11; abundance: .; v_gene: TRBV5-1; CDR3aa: CASTGGETQYF; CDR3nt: TGCGCCAGCACAGGAGGGGAGACCCAGTACTTC
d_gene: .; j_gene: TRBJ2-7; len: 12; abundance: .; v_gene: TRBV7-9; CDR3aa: CASSLGRYEQYF; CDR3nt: TGTGCCAGCAGCTTAGGCCGGTACGAGCAGTACTTC
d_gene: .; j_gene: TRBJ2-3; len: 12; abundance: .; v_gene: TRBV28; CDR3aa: CASSTYKDTQYF; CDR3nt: TGTGCCAGCAGTACCTATAAAGATACGCAGTATTTT
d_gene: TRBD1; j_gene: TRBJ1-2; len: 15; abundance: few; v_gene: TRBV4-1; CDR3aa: CASSQETGGDYGYTF; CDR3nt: TGCGCCAGCAGCCAAGAAACAGGGGGCGACTATGGCTACACCTTC
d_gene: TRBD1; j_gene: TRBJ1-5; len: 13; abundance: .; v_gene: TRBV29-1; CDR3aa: CSAGDRYNQPQHF; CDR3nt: TGCAGCGCCGGGGACAGATACAATCAGCCCCAGCATTTT
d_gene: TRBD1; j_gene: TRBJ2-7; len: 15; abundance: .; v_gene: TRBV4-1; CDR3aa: CASSPGQGVSYEQYF; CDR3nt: TGCGCCAGCAGCCCAGGACAGGGGGTATCCTACGAGCAGTACTTC
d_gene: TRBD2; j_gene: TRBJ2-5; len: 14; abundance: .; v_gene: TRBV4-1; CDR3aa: CASSLTSGSETQYF; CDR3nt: TGCGCCAGCAGCCTCACTAGCGGCTCTGAGACCCAGTACTTC
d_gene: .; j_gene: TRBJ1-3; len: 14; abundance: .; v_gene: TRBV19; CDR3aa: CASSIGGSGNTIYF; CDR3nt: TGTGCCAGTAGTATCGGCGGGTCTGGAAACACCATATATTTT
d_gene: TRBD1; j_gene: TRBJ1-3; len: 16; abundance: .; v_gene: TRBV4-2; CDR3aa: CASSWTGGLSGNTIYF; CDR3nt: TGTGCCAGCAGCTGGACAGGGGGCCTCTCTGGAAACACCATATATTTT
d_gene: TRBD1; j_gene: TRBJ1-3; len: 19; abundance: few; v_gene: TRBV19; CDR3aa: CASSLLPGQGALTGNTIYF; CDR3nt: TGTGCCAGTAGTCTCCTGCCGGGACAGGGGGCGTTAACTGGAAACACCATATATTTT
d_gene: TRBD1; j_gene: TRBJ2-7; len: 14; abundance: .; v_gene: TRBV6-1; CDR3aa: CASNSRTGLGKQYF; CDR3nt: TGTGCCAGCAACTCCCGGACAGGGCTCGGTAAGCAGTACTTC
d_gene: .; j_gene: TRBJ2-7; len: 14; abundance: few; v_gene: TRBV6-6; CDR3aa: CASSYSDGGYEQYF; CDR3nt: TGTGCCAGCAGTTACTCGGACGGAGGCTACGAGCAGTACTTC
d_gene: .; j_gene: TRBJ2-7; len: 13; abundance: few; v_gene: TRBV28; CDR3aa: CASSLGSPYEQYF; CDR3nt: TGTGCCAGCAGTTTGGGCAGCCCCTACGAGCAGTACTTC
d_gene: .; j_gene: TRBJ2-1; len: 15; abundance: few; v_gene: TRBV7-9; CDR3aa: CASSPWGDSYNEQFF; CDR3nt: TGTGCCAGCAGCCCGTGGGGGGACTCCTACAATGAGCAGTTCTTC
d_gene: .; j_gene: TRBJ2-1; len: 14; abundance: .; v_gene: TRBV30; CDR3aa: CATNRDLVGLEQFF; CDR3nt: TGTGCCACGAACAGGGACCTAGTCGGCTTAGAGCAGTTCTTC
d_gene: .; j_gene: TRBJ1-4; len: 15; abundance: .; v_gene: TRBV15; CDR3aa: CATSRDIKRNEKLFF; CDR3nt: TGTGCCACCAGCAGAGATATAAAGCGGAATGAAAAACTGTTTTTT
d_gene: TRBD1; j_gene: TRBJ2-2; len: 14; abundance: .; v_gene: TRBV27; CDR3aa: CASSTDRAGGELFF; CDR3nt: TGTGCCAGCAGTACCGACAGGGCAGGAGGGGAGCTGTTTTTT
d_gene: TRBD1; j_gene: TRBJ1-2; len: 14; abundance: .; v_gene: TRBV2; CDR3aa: CASSPMTGSYGYTF; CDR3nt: TGTGCCAGCAGTCCTATGACAGGGAGTTATGGCTACACCTTC
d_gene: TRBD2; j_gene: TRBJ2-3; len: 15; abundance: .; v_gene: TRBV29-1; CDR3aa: CSVEGSGGFSDTQYF; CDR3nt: TGCAGCGTTGAAGGGAGCGGGGGGTTTTCAGATACGCAGTATTTT
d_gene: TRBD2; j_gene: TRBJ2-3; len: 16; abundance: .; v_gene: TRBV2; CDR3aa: CASSGLVAGGRDTQYF; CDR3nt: TGTGCCAGCAGTGGCCTTGTAGCGGGGGGCCGCGATACGCAGTATTTT
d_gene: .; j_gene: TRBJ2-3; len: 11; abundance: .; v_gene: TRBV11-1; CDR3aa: CASSLEDTQYF; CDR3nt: TGTGCCAGCAGCTTGGAGGATACGCAGTATTTT
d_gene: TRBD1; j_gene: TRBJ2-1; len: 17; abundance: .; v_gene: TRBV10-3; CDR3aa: CAISESIGTGVYNEQFF; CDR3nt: TGTGCCATCAGTGAGTCGATTGGGACAGGGGTCTACAATGAGCAGTTCTTC
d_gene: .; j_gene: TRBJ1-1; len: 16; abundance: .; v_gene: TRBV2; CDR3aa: CASSHGQGDGDTEAFF; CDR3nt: TGTGCCAGCAGCCACGGCCAGGGCGATGGGGACACTGAAGCTTTCTTT
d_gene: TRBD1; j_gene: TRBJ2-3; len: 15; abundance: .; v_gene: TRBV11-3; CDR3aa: CASSFGGTGGDTQYF; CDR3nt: TGTGCCAGCAGCTTTGGTGGGACAGGGGGCGATACGCAGTATTTT
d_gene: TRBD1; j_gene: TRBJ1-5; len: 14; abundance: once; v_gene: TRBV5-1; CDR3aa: CASSLGQGAQPQHF; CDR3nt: TGCGCCAGCAGCTTGGGACAGGGGGCCCAGCCCCAGCATTTT
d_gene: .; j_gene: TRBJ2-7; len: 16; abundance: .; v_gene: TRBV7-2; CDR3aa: CASSFGRDMALYEQYF; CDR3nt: TGTGCCAGCAGCTTCGGTAGGGACATGGCCCTCTACGAGCAGTACTTC